This TCR beta chain emerged from a study of monozygotic twins with inflammatory bowel disease. TCRdb reprocessed the 5' RACE reads and stores each CDR3 protein as one record, lacking DNA. The sample table includes around 410,000 distinct CDR3 sequences. Germline loops: CDR1 SGHRS, CDR2 YFSETQ. The CDR3 is made up of 15 amino acids. The sequenced material came from blood. The V call is TRBV5-1, the J call TRBJ2-5; TCRdb's D call of TRBD1 is untestable without DNA. The sequence was obtained from a human donor with ulcerative colitis or Crohn's disease, or a healthy co-twin of an affected twin (not recorded which). CDR3 sequence: CASSLGDSFQETQYF.